The present T cell receptor (beta chain) was sequenced within a study of CD8 T cells in Susac syndrome. The CDR3 loop spans 15 amino acids. V was cut by 2 bases and J by 6 bases, with 16 bases left in between. Germline V lookup: CDR1 MDHEN, CDR2 SYDVKM. Random hexamers were used to reverse transcribe roughly 0.45 to 1 ug of RNA. An immunoSEQ multiplex PCR generated amplified TCR beta CDR3 products spanning 54 Vbeta and 13 Jbeta. TCRdb processed the immunoSEQ multiplex PCR reads anew with MiXCR; each CDR3 protein has one entry. The table has roughly 200,000 distinct CDR3 sequences, about 95% seen once. Sequencing of TCR beta was undertaken in CD8+ and CD4+ T cells derived from blood.

The TCR originated in a human donor in good health. J is TRBJ1-1 and V is TRBV28; the D is unclear. The sample consisted of CD4+ T cells from PBMCs. The CDR3 reads CASSLERFYQAEAFF. For the CDR3, the DNA is TGTGCCAGCAGTTTAGAAAGATTCTACCAAGCTGAAGCTTTCTTT.